This T cell receptor (beta chain) was identified in a study of beta chain features in type 1 diabetes. V lost 4 bases and J 2 bases, leaving 9 bases between the germline ends. This CDR3 has 13 residues. Germline V gene data show CDR1 as MNHEY and CDR2 as SMNVEV (reference sequence). Broader study findings: For TCRB rearrangement, an influence of HLA type remained unresolved here. A pattern of fewer insertions and more deletions at VDJ junctions was seen in type 1 diabetes patients. People with Type 1 diabetes carried modestly yet significantly shorter TCRB CDR3s in all four CD4+ subsets.

There are a few counts of this clone. Its antigen is unknown. What was sequenced were expressed TCRB transcripts, since all of the isolated RNA had been reverse transcribed. Assay used: immunoSEQ multiplex PCR; TCRdb lists only in-frame clones, some missing. The sample has around 600,000 clones; around an eighth are singletons. The chain uses TRBV27 and TRBJ2-7; TRBD2 is a possible D gene (5 bases). This receptor was taken from a man aged 25-45 years with type 1 diabetes. Sequencing was carried out using naive CD4+ T cells from blood. CDR3: CASSSRGAYEQYF. The CDR3 nucleotides read TGTGCCAGCAGTTCCCGGGGTGCCTACGAGCAGTACTTC.